The T cell receptor beta chain under discussion was sequenced for a study of CD8+ T cells in alopecia areata. Study-wide points: Expanded CD8+ clones among the top 100, and scalp clonality, were significantly decreased by tofacitinib. Lesional scalp, especially alopecia totalis/universalis, showed higher clonality than normal scalp.

This sample's treatment: oral pan-JAK inhibitor, 5-10 mg twice daily. Lesional scalp punch biopsies and peripheral blood were collected from alopecia areata patients. To note about this clone: Its antigen is unknown.

Sequencing relied on a cDNA template that was reverse transcribed from extracted RNA. The protocol was immunoSEQ multiplex PCR, while the TCRdb copy is restricted to in-frame clones and leaves out a portion. The sample shows around 200,000 clones, under 60% of them seen only once. Germline-derived CDR1 and CDR2 are SGDLS and YYNGEE. CDR3 size: 12 residues. V shed 3 bases and J shed 1 base, with 3 bases lying between them. This chain links TRBV9 with TRBJ2-3; D is undetermined. Sequencing used CD8+ T cells sorted from blood, obtained at week 24, from a patient treated with tofacitinib. The sequence was obtained from a human donor with alopecia areata. The CDR3 nucleotides read TGTGCCAGCAGCGGGCGCACAGATACGCAGTATTTT. Translated: CASSGRTDTQYF.